The rows below give T cell receptor beta chains drawn from one sample of a study of blood T cells in healthy people across ages. TCRdb processed the 5' RACE reads anew with MiXCR; each CDR3 protein has one entry. This sample has 650,000 to 950,000 distinct CDR3 sequences, with around 45% found just once. The sample taken for sequencing was blood. The receptors here all came from a man aged 55 to 70 in good health. CDR3s include the opening cysteine and the closing phenylalanine or tryptophan. Each record gives: clone size, J gene, V gene, D gene, CDR3 DNA, CDR3 protein. A D gene is named only where the DNA matches it firmly. Clone size is shown for a subset of rows, as once, few, many or a class of expanded clone.

>.|TRBJ2-3|TRBV11-3|.
TGTGCCAGCAGCCCTCCGGGTTATAGCACAGAGACGCAGTATTTT
CASSPPGYSTETQYF
>.|TRBJ1-1|TRBV20-1|TRBD1
TGCAGTGCAACAGGGGAGGGATACACTGAAGCTTTCTTT
CSATGEGYTEAFF
>once|TRBJ2-7|TRBV20-1|TRBD2
TGCAGCGCCTCGGGGAGCGGGAGTGTCTCCTACGAGCAGTACTTC
CSASGSGSVSYEQYF
>.|TRBJ1-4|TRBV6-6|.
TGTGCCAGCAGTTACTCACTTCGGGGGGATGAAAAACTGTTTTTT
CASSYSLRGDEKLFF
>.|TRBJ2-7|TRBV5-1|TRBD1
TGCGCCAGCAGCTTCGCGGGACAGGGATACTACGAGCAGTACTTC
CASSFAGQGYYEQYF
>few|TRBJ2-7|TRBV9|.
TGTGCCAGCAGCGTAGGATCAACAGAGAACTACGAGCAGTACTTC
CASSVGSTENYEQYF
>few|TRBJ2-1|TRBV5-6|TRBD1
TGTGCCAGCAGCTTTTCTGGGACAGGGGGCCTTAATGAGCAGTTCTTC
CASSFSGTGGLNEQFF
>.|TRBJ1-2|TRBV7-9|.
TGTGCCAGAAGCACGCGAGACGTTAACTATGGCTACACCTTC
CARSTRDVNYGYTF
>few|TRBJ2-5|TRBV2|.
TGTGCCAGCAGGCAGCACGGAGAGACCCAGTACTTC
CASRQHGETQYF
>few|TRBJ2-5|TRBV5-1|TRBD2
TGCGCCAGCAGCTTGGCCATCCTAGCGGGGGCCCAAGAGACCCAGTACTTC
CASSLAILAGAQETQYF
>.|TRBJ2-1|TRBV2|TRBD1
TGTGCCAGCAGTGCCGCCGGGACAGTGGCGGATGAGCAGTTCTTC
CASSAAGTVADEQFF
>.|TRBJ2-2|TRBV6-2/TRBV6-3|TRBD2
TGTGCCAGCAGTCAGAGGACTAGCGGGGGGATACCTACGAACACCGGGGAGCTGTTTTTT
CASSQRTSGGIPTNTGELFF
>.|TRBJ1-2|TRBV11-1|.
TGTGCCAGCAGCCCTTACAGGGCACTCGTCTCTGACTATGGCTACACCTTC
CASSPYRALVSDYGYTF
>.|TRBJ1-1|TRBV6-5|.
TGTGCCAGCAGTTACAGGGGCACTATGAACACTGAAGCTTTCTTT
CASSYRGTMNTEAFF
>many|TRBJ2-1|TRBV7-8|TRBD1
TGTGCCAGCAGCTTAGTGCCAGGGGGCGTCTACAATGAGCAGTTCTTC
CASSLVPGGVYNEQFF
>few|TRBJ1-5|TRBV27|.
TGTGCCAGCAGTTTAATGTCAGATAATCAGCCCCAGCATTTT
CASSLMSDNQPQHF
>few|TRBJ1-2|TRBV18|TRBD1
TGTGCCAGCTCACCGGAGGGCAGGGGGCGAGAGGGCTACACCTTC
CASSPEGRGREGYTF
>.|TRBJ2-2|TRBV15|.
TGTGCCACCAGCAGAGACCCAAGCGGATCTTACACCGGGGAGCTGTTTTTT
CATSRDPSGSYTGELFF
>.|TRBJ2-2|TRBV5-8|.
TGTGCCAGCAGCTATACACTGACCGGGGAGCTGTTTTTT
CASSYTLTGELFF
>.|TRBJ1-4|TRBV5-1|.
TGCGCCAGCAGCCCGGGACCCTCGAATGAAAAACTGTTTTTT
CASSPGPSNEKLFF
>.|TRBJ1-4|TRBV15|.
TGTGCCACCAGCAGAGCACGGGGTTTCGAAAAACTGTTTTTT
CATSRARGFEKLFF
>.|TRBJ1-2|TRBV3-1|TRBD1
TGTGCCAGCAGCCCAAACGCCGGGACAGTGGGGGGCTACACCTTC
CASSPNAGTVGGYTF
>few|TRBJ2-3|TRBV28|TRBD2
TGTGCCAGCGTAGTAGCGGGTGAGACAGATACGCAGTATTTT
CASVVAGETDTQYF
>.|TRBJ1-2|TRBV5-6|TRBD1
TGTGCCAGCAGCTCCCACCCGAGGGGACAGTATGGCTACACCTTC
CASSSHPRGQYGYTF
>.|TRBJ2-3|TRBV3-1|TRBD2
TGTGCCAGCAGCCAACCCGGGGGGACAGATACGCAGTATTTT
CASSQPGGTDTQYF
>.|TRBJ1-6|TRBV4-1|.
TGCGCCAGCAGCCCGTCAGTTGGGGGTCCGAACATTTCACCCCTCCACTTT
CASSPSVGGPNISPLHF
>.|TRBJ2-7|TRBV7-9|TRBD1
TGTGCCAGCAGCCAGAAGACAGGGCCCCACGAGCAGTACTTC
CASSQKTGPHEQYF
>few|TRBJ2-1|TRBV15|TRBD1
TGTGCCACCAGCACCTCCGACAGGGAGCGCGACAATGAGCAGTTCTTC
CATSTSDRERDNEQFF
>.|TRBJ1-2|TRBV5-6|TRBD1
TGTGCCAGCAGATTGGACAGGGGGAACTATGGCTACACCTTC
CASRLDRGNYGYTF